Following are 25 T cell receptor beta chains from one sample sequenced in a study of T cells after yellow fever vaccination. TCRdb recomputed calls from the 5' RACE reads with MiXCR, one row per CDR3 protein. The sample has roughly 520,000 distinct CDR3 sequences; roughly 22% are singletons. Material: PBMCs, obtained roughly 20 days after the first yellow fever vaccination. These receptors were taken from a man aged 18 to 29 who received the YFV17D yellow fever vaccine.

V and J are TRBV7-2 and TRBJ1-5; D unclear. Germline CDR1 is SGHTA and CDR2 is FQGNSA. The CDR3 spans 14 residues. Trimming shortened V by 1 base and J by 0 bases, and 4 bases separated the two germline ends. CDR3 in amino acids: CASSLEISNQPQHF. CDR3 DNA: TGTGCCAGCAGCTTAGAGATTAGCAATCAGCCCCAGCATTTT.

The chain links TRBV7-9 to TRBJ2-7; D not certain. CDR1 and CDR2 from the germline V gene are SEHNR and FQNEAQ (reference sequence). The length of the CDR3 is 12 residues. For the CDR3, the DNA is TGTGCCAGCAGCCCTTCTCCGGGCGCTATACTTGTC. The encoded protein is CASSPSPGAILV.

This chain links TRBV6-5 with TRBJ1-5; 7 bases align to TRBD1. Germline CDR1 MNHEY, CDR2 SVGAGI. This CDR3 is 15 amino acids long. The V and J ends lost 2 bases and 0 bases, in that order; junction bases with no gene match: 1. The CDR3 region has the DNA TGTGCCAGCAGTTACAACAGGGGTAGCAATCAGCCCCAGCATTTT. Amino acid sequence: CASSYNRGSNQPQHF.

V usage is TRBV2 and J usage is TRBJ2-7; D uncertain. Per germline, CDR1 SNHLY and CDR2 FYNNEI. This CDR3 is built from 15 residues. Trimming took 2 bases from V and 1 from J, leaving 12 bases between them. The CDR3 DNA follows: TGTGCCAGCAGTGAAATACAAGTCCCATCCTACGAGCAGTACTTC. This sequence encodes CASSEIQVPSYEQYF. Combining the CDR3 with reference TRBV2 and TRBJ2-7 gives the whole variable domain EPEVTQTPSHQVTQMGQEVILRCVPISNHLYFYWYRQILGQKVEFLVSFYNNEISEKSEIFDDQFSVERPDGSNFTLKIRSTKLEDSAMYFCASSEIQVPSYEQYFGPGTRLTVT.

The CDR3 reads CASSLTPLAGGEQYF. DNA for the CDR3: TGTGCCAGCAGCTTAACACCCCTAGCGGGGGGCGAGCAGTACTTC. This chain uses TRBV7-6 with TRBJ2-7; 11 bases line up with TRBD2. The J segment lost 6 bases and the V segment lost 2 bases, leaving 6 bases of the junction unmatched. The CDR3 is 15 residues long. Per germline, CDR1 SGHVS and CDR2 FNYEAQ.

This clonotype has just a few counts. This rearrangement joins TRBV20-1 to TRBJ1-1; D is unresolved. Germline V gene lookup returns CDR1 DFQATT and CDR2 SNEGSKA (reference sequence). The CDR3 extends over 14 amino acids. V was clipped by 1 base and J by 2 bases, with 11 bases between them. CDR3 in DNA: TGCAGTGCTAGAGTGGCCAGGAGTAACACTGAAGCTTTCTTT. This translates into CSARVARSNTEAFF.

The J gene is TRBJ2-1, the V gene TRBV27, with 10 nucleotides matching TRBD1. In germline, CDR1 is MNHEY, CDR2 SMNVEV (reference sequence). This CDR3 region has 15 residues. With 10 bases clipped from V and 8 bases from J, the junction kept 14 bases outside the gene matches. CDR3 in DNA: TGTGCCACCTTCTTCCGGGACAGGGGTCGGGATGAGCAGTTCTTC. This codes for CATFFRDRGRDEQFF.

J is TRBJ1-2 and V is TRBV7-2, with 7 bases that match TRBD1. CDR1 and CDR2 (germline): SGHTA, FQGNSA. The junction had 6 bases not matched to a gene; V was cut back by 2 bases and J by 3 bases. This CDR3 has 15 residues. DNA for the CDR3: TGTGCCAGCAGCTTATTAGCAGGGGGAGACTATGGCTACACCTTC. It encodes CASSLLAGGDYGYTF.

There are many counts of this clonotype. CDR3 amino acids: CASSLVSSSYNEQFF. DNA for the CDR3: TGTGCCAGCAGTTTGGTATCCTCATCTTACAATGAGCAGTTCTTC. The chain joins TRBV6-5 to TRBJ2-1; D gene ambiguous. Germline V gene lookup returns CDR1 MNHEY and CDR2 SVGAGI. The CDR3 covers 15 residues. The V end lost 4 bases, the J end lost 4 bases, and 14 bases lay between the germline ends.

This sequence joins TRBV2 and TRBJ1-2; D gene ambiguous. The V gene lost 5 bases and the J gene lost 6 bases, with 16 bases spanning the gap. Per the germline V gene, CDR1 is SNHLY and CDR2 is FYNNEI. The CDR3 totals 14 residues. The CDR3 loop is CASSPGAQGNGYTF. The CDR3, as DNA: TGTGCCAGCAGTCCGGGAGCCCAAGGGAATGGCTACACCTTC.

The sample holds a few counts of this clonotype. J is TRBJ1-4 and V is TRBV20-1; D unresolved. The CDR3 covers 11 residues. CDR1 is DFQATT, CDR2 SNEGSKA, per germline (reference sequence). V lost 3 bases and J 6 bases, leaving 5 bases between the germline ends. The CDR3 nucleotides are TGCAGTGCTAGCCGGGATGAAAAACTGTTTTTT. This sequence encodes CSASRDEKLFF.

J is TRBJ1-5 and V is TRBV6-2 or TRBV6-3; possible D gene TRBD1, 5 bases. This CDR3 has 14 residues. Germline V gene data show CDR1 as MNHEY and CDR2 as SVGEGT. V was trimmed by 2 bases and J by 4 bases, leaving 9 bases between them. CDR3 protein: CASSYGAENQPQHF. The CDR3, as DNA: TGTGCCAGCAGTTACGGGGCAGAGAATCAGCCCCAGCATTTT.

The chain carries TRBV15 and TRBJ2-3, with 8 positions matching TRBD1. The CDR3 is made up of 15 amino acids. CDR1 LNHNV and CDR2 YYDKDF come from the germline V gene (reference sequence). V shed 1 base, J shed 7 bases, and the junction held 7 bases outside the gene matches. The CDR3 coding sequence is TGTGCCACCAGCAGAGGGCGGACAGGGCAAAATACGCAGTATTTT. Its translation: CATSRGRTGQNTQYF.

This clonotype was recorded a few times. The J gene is TRBJ1-1, the V gene TRBV7-2; possible D gene TRBD1, 5 bases. Per germline, CDR1 SGHTA and CDR2 FQGNSA. The CDR3 runs 15 residues. V was trimmed by 0 bases and J by 1 base, leaving 9 bases between them. The CDR3 here is CASSLAPGQNTEAFF. The CDR3, as DNA: TGTGCCAGCAGCTTAGCTCCTGGACAGAACACTGAAGCTTTCTTT.

This clonotype occurred a few times. The rearrangement links TRBV10-1 to TRBJ1-6; no firm D call. This CDR3 has 13 amino acids. CDR1 is WNHNN, CDR2 SYGVQD, per germline (reference sequence). V lost 5 bases, J lost 7 bases, and 9 bases lay in between. The DNA of the CDR3 is TGCGCCAGCAGTCCCACGTTGAATTCACCCCTCCACTTT. It encodes CASSPTLNSPLHF.

The rearrangement uses TRBV10-3 and TRBJ2-7; D is perhaps TRBD1 (6 bases). Trimming removed 11 bases at V and 7 bases at J, with 18 bases between. Germline lookup yields CDR1 ENHRY and CDR2 SYGVKD. The CDR3 sequence is 12 residues long. CDR3 sequence reads: CAARTALTEQYF. The CDR3 DNA is TGTGCCGCCCGGACAGCTTTAACAGAGCAGTACTTC.

This clonotype appeared a few times. The CDR3 spells CASSAAGPQETQYF. The CDR3 nucleotides are TGTGCCAGCAGCGCCGCGGGGCCCCAAGAGACCCAGTACTTC. The J gene is TRBJ2-5, the V gene TRBV7-2; D may be TRBD2 (6 bases). Deletions cut 5 bases from V and 1 base from J, with 11 bases between. The CDR3 has 14 amino acids. Germline V gene data show CDR1 as SGHTA and CDR2 as FQGNSA. The full variable domain, with the rest looked up from reference TRBV7-2 and TRBJ2-5, is GAGVSQSPSNKVTEKGKDVELRCDPISGHTALYWYRQSLGQGLEFLIYFQGNSAPDKSGLPSDRFSAERTGGSVSTLTIQRTQQEDSAVYLCASSAAGPQETQYFGPGTRLLVL.

The chain carries TRBV7-9 and TRBJ2-5, with no clear D. Germline V lookup: CDR1 SEHNR, CDR2 FQNEAQ (reference sequence). Deletions cut 0 bases from V and 5 bases from J, with 10 bases between. The CDR3 has 14 residues. The CDR3 coding sequence is TGTGCCAGCAGCTTAGCGTGGCGTCGGGAGACCCAGTACTTC. This gives the protein CASSLAWRRETQYF.

The chain carries TRBV18 and TRBJ2-1; D ambiguous. The CDR3 has 17 amino acids. Germline V gene lookup returns CDR1 KGHSH and CDR2 LQKENI. V was pared by 2 bases and J by 6 bases, with 20 bases between. Here the CDR3 reads CASSPSISADGPNEQFF. The CDR3 nucleotides are TGTGCCAGCTCACCAAGTATCTCGGCAGACGGGCCCAATGAGCAGTTCTTC.

This clonotype was seen repeatedly, ten times or more. This chain uses TRBV9 with TRBJ2-1; TRBD2 agrees at 8 bases. The trim removed 4 bases at V and 4 bases at J, leaving 10 bases unmatched. The germline V gene has CDR1 SGDLS and CDR2 YYNGEE. CDR3 size: 16 residues. This CDR3 reads CASSPGAGGQYNEQFF. CDR3 nucleotide sequence: TGTGCCAGCAGCCCAGGCGCGGGGGGCCAATACAATGAGCAGTTCTTC.

This clonotype appeared a few times. The chain links TRBV7-8 to TRBJ2-5; D is undetermined. Per the germline V gene, CDR1 is SGHVS and CDR2 is FQNEAQ. The CDR3 sequence is 12 residues long. V lost 1 base, J lost 8 bases, and 8 bases lay in between. The DNA of the CDR3 is TGTGCCAGCAGCTTAGTGGAGAACACCCAGTACTTC. Protein product: CASSLVENTQYF.

The gene calls are TRBV21-1 and TRBJ1-2; the DNA was not compared with TRBD1, the D call given in the table. TRBV21-1 has pseudogene status. This CDR3 region has 13 residues. The CDR3 reads CASSKQGAYGYTF. As DNA, the CDR3 is TGTGCCAGCAGCAAACAGGGGGCTTATGGCTACACCTTC.

The chain recombines TRBV9 with TRBJ2-3; 11 nucleotides line up with TRBD2. CDR3 length: 16 residues. Germline-derived CDR1 and CDR2 are SGDLS and YYNGEE. V was clipped by 2 bases and J by 2 bases; unmatched bases: 4. This CDR3 reads CASSVGTSGLTDTQYF. CDR3 coding DNA: TGTGCCAGCAGCGTTGGGACTAGCGGCCTCACAGATACGCAGTATTTT.

There are a few counts of this clonotype. J is TRBJ2-2 and V is TRBV19, with D possibly TRBD2 on 5 matching bases. Germline V CDR1 and CDR2: LNHDA, SQIVND (reference sequence). The CDR3 has 16 residues. Trimming removed 5 bases at V and 6 bases at J, with 19 bases between. The CDR3 DNA sequence: TGTGCCAGTAGTGACCCGCCGGGGTTGGCCCCCGGGGAGCTGTTTTTT. It translates to CASSDPPGLAPGELFF.

The CDR3 protein is CAIQGSGNTIYF. The CDR3 DNA sequence: TGTGCCATCCAGGGGTCTGGAAACACCATATATTTT. The V gene is TRBV10-3, the J gene TRBJ1-3; D may be TRBD1 (6 bases). Germline CDR1 reads ENHRY; CDR2 reads SYGVKD. Trimming pared 8 bases from V and 1 base from J, leaving 6 bases between. This CDR3 spans 12 amino acids.